This T cell receptor (beta chain) was captured by sequencing in a study of blood T cell repertoires in COVID-19. The wider study: Both acute and convalescent COVID-19 samples were obtained from the United States, Italy and Spain. Nucleic acid was either cDNA or gDNA, and it came from T cells, B-cell-depleted T cells, or PBMCs.

Per the original data handling: The authors estimated nucleated cell counts from reference gene primer amplification. Here immunoSEQ multiplex PCR was the method, and the copy in TCRdb shows in-frame clones only, minus some. Clone size and V and J calls were adopted from that table, with D and trimming inferred from the DNA. The table lists about 300,000 clones, 86% of them singletons. Trimming cost V 2 bases and J 4 bases; bases outside gene matches: 10. CDR1 and CDR2 from the germline V gene are SGHRS and YFSETQ. This CDR3 has 17 residues. Sequences were obtained from peripheral blood. This rearrangement joins TRBV5-1 to TRBJ2-2; the match to TRBD1 covers 8 bases. The origin of this receptor is a woman aged 45-59 years with acute or convalescent COVID-19. The CDR3 coding sequence is TGCGCCAGCAGCTTAAACGTGGACAGGGCGTCCACCGGGGAGCTGTTTTTT. Its protein is CASSLNVDRASTGELFF.